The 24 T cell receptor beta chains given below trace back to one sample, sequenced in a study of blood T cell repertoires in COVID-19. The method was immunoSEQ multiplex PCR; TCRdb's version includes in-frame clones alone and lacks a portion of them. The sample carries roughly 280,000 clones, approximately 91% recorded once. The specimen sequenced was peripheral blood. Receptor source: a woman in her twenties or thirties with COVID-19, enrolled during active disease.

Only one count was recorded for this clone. CDR3 DNA: TGTGCCAGCAGTTCCCCGGGACAGGGGAAGAACACTGAAGCTTTCTTT. It encodes CASSSPGQGKNTEAFF. V gene TRBV28 combines with J gene TRBJ1-1; 10 bases map to TRBD1. The J segment lost 1 base and the V segment lost 4 bases, leaving 6 bases of the junction unmatched. Germline CDR1 is MDHEN and CDR2 is SYDVKM. CDR3 length: 16 amino acids.

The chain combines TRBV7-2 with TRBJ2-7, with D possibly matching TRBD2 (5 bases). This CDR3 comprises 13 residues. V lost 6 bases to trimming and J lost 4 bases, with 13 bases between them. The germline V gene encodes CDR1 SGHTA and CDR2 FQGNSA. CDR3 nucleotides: TGTGCCAGCAGTGGGCTAGCCCGGTACGAGCAGTACTTC. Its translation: CASSGLARYEQYF.

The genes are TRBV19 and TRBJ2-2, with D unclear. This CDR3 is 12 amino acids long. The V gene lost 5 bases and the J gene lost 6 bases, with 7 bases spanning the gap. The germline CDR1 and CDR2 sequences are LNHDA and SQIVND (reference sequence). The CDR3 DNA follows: TGTGCCAGTAGTTATACGGCCGGGGAGCTGTTTTTT. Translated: CASSYTAGELFF.

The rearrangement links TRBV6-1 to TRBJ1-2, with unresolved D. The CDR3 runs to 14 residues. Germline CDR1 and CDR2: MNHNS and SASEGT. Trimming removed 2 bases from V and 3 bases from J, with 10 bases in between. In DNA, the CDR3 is TGTGCCAGCAGTGAAACCGACGGGGACTATGGCTACACCTTC. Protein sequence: CASSETDGDYGYTF.

CDR3 in DNA: TGCGCCAGCAGCCAAGAAAGAGGGGCCGGGACAGGGGGTTCACCCCTCCACTTT. Protein sequence: CASSQERGAGTGGSPLHF. V and J are TRBV4-1 and TRBJ1-6; 11 nucleotides line up with TRBD1. CDR1 is MGHRA, CDR2 YSYEKL, per germline. The ends lost 0 bases at V and 9 bases at J; junction bases unmatched: 10. CDR3 size: 18 residues.

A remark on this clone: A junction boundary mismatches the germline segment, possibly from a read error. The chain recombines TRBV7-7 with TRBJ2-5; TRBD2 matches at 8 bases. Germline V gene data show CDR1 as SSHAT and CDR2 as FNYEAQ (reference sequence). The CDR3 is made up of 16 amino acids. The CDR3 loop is CASSLPSRGGLETQYF. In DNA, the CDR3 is TGTGCTAGCAGCTTACCGAGCCGGGGGGGGCTTGAGACCCAGTACTTC.

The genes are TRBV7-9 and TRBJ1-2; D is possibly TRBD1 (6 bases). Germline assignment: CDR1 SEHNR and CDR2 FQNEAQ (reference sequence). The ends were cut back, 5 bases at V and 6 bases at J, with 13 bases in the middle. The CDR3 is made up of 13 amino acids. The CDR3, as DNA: TGTGCCAGCAGCCAACGACAGGAAGATGGCTACACCTTC. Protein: CASSQRQEDGYTF.

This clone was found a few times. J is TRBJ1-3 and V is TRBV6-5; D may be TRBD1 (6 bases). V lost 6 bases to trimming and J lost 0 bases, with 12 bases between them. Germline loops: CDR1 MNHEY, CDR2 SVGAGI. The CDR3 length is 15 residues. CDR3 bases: TGTGCCAGCAGCCGAGGGGGGGCCTCTGGAAACACCATATATTTT. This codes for CASSRGGASGNTIYF.

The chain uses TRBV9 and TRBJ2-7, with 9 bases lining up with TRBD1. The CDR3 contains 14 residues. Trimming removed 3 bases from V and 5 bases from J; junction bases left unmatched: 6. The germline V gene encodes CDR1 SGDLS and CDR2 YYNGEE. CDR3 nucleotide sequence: TGTGCCAGCAGCGCAGGGACAGGGAACCACGAGCAGTACTTC. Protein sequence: CASSAGTGNHEQYF.

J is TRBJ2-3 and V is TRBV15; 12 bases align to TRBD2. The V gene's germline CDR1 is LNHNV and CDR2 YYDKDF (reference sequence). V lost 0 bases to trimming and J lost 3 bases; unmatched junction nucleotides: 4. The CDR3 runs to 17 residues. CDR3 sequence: CATSREGGTSGTDTQYF. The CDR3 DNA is TGTGCCACCAGCAGAGAAGGAGGGACTAGCGGGACAGATACGCAGTATTTT.

In DNA, the CDR3 is TGTGCCAGCAGCTTAGGGGGACTAGCGTCCTACAATGAGCAGTTCTTC. This encodes CASSLGGLASYNEQFF. The V and J genes are TRBV13 and TRBJ2-1; 10 bases map to TRBD2. CDR1 is PRHDT and CDR2 is FYEKMQ in the germline V gene (reference sequence). J gave up 1 base and V 0 bases, and 0 bases lay outside the gene matches. This CDR3 is 16 amino acids long.

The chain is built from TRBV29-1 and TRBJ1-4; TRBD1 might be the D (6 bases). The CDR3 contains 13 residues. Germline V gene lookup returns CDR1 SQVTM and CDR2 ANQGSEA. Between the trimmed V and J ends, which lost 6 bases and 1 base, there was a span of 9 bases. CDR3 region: CSVLGGTNEKLFF. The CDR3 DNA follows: TGCAGCGTCCTAGGGGGAACTAATGAAAAACTGTTTTTT.

The CDR3: CASSLGLAGAPQETQYF. The CDR3 region has the DNA TGCGCCAGCAGCCTCGGACTAGCGGGAGCCCCACAAGAGACCCAGTACTTC. The chain combines TRBV5-1 with TRBJ2-5; TRBD2 agrees at 13 bases. Germline loops: CDR1 SGHRS, CDR2 YFSETQ. The CDR3 is 17 amino acids. Losses at the gene ends were 4 bases for V and 2 bases for J; bases not matched to a gene: 8.

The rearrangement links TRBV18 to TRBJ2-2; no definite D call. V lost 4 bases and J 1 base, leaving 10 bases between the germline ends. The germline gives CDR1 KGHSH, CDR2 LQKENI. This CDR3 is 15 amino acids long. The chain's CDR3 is CASSRPPGNTGELFF. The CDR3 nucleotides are TGTGCCAGCTCACGCCCCCCAGGGAACACCGGGGAGCTGTTTTTT.

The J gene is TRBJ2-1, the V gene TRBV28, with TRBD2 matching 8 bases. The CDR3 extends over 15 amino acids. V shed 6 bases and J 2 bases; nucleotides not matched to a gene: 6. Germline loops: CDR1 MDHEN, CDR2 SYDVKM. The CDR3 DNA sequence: TGTGCCAGCAGAACGAGCGGGAGTGCCTACAATGAGCAGTTCTTC. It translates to CASRTSGSAYNEQFF.

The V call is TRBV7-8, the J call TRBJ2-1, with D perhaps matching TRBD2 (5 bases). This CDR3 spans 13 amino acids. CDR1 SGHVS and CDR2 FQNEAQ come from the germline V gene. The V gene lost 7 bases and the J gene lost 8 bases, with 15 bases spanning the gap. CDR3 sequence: CASTSKVRDEQFF. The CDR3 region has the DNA TGTGCCAGCACCTCCAAGGTGCGGGATGAGCAGTTCTTC.

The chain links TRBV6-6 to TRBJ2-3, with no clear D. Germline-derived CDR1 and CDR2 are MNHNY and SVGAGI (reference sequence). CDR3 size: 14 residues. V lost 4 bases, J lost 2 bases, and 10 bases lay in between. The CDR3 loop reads CASSFRLTTDTQYF. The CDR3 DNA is TGTGCCAGCAGTTTTCGACTGACCACAGATACGCAGTATTTT.

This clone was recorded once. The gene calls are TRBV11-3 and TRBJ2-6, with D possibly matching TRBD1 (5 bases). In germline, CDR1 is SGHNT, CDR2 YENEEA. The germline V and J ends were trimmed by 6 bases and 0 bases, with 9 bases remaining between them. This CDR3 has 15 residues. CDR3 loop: CASSPGNSGANVLTF. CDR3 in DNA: TGTGCCAGCAGTCCAGGGAACTCTGGGGCCAACGTCCTGACTTTC.

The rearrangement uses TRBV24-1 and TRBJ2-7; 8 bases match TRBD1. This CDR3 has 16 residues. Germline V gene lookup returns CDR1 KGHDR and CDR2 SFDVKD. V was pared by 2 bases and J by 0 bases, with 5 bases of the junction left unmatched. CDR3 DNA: TGTGCCACCAGTGATTGGAGGACAGGGAGCTCCTACGAGCAGTACTTC. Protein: CATSDWRTGSSYEQYF.

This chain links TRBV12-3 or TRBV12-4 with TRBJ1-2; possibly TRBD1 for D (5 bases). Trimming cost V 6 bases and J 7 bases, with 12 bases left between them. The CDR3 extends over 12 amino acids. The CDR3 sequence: CASSPRGIGYTF. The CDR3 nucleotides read TGTGCCAGCAGCCCGCGGGGGATTGGCTACACCTTC.

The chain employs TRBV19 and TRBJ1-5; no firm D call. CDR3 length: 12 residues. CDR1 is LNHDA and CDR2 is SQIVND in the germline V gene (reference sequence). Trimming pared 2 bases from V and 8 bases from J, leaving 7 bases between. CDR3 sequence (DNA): TGTGCCAGTAGTATATTCGGGGAGCCCCAGCATTTT. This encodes CASSIFGEPQHF.

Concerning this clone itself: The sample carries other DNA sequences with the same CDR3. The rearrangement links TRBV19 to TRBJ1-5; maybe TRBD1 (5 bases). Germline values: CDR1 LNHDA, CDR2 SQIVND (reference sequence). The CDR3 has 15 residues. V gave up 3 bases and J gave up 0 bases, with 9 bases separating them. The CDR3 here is CASSIGGNSNQPQHF. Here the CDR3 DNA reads TGTGCCAGTAGTATCGGGGGAAATAGCAATCAGCCCCAGCATTTT.

DNA of the CDR3: TGTGCCAGCAGCTCCAGGACAGGGCAAGGCTACACCTTC. This codes for CASSSRTGQGYTF. V and J are TRBV7-8 and TRBJ1-2; TRBD1 aligns across 8 bases. With V trimmed by 4 bases and J by 8 bases, 6 bases remained unmatched. Germline V CDR1 and CDR2: SGHVS, FQNEAQ. The CDR3 has 13 residues. The whole variable domain, remainder taken from reference TRBV7-8 and TRBJ1-2, is GAGVSQSPRYKVAKRGQDVALRCDPISGHVSLFWYQQALGQGPEFLTYFQNEAQLDKSGLPSDRFFAERPEGSVSTLKIQRTQQEDSAVYLCASSSRTGQGYTFGSGTRLTVV.

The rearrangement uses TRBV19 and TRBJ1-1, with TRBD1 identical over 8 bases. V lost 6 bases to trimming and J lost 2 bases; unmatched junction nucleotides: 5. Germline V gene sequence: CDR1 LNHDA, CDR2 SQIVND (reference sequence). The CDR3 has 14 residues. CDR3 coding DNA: TGTGCCAGTAGATCGGGACAGGCAAACACTGAAGCTTTCTTT. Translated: CASRSGQANTEAFF.